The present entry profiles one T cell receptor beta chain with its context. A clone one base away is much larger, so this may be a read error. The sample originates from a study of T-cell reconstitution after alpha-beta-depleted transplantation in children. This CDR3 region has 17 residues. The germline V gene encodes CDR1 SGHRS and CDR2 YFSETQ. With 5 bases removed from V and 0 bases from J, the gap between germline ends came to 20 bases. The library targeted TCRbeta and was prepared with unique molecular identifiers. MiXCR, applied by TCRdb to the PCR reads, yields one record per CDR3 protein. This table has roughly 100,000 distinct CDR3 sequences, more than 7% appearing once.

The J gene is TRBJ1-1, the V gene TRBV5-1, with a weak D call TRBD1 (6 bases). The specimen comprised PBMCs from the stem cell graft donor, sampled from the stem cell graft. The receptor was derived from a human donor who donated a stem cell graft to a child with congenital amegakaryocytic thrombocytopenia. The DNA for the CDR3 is TGCGCCAGCAGTCATCAGGTAGGGGGTCGGGTGAACACTGAAGCTTTCTTT. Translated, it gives CASSHQVGGRVNTEAFF.